The rows below give T cell receptor beta chains drawn from one sample of a study of identical twins. TCRdb re-analysed the 5' RACE reads in MiXCR, keeping a single row per CDR3 protein. Of under 250,000 distinct CDR3 sequences in the sample, about a tenth were seen once. The sample comprised memory (CD45RO+) T cells sorted from blood. The source of these receptors is a woman aged 18 to 35 in good health. Each CDR3 is given without its conserved first and last residue. Fields, in order: J gene, D gene, V gene, clone size, CDR3 protein. A D gene is named only where the DNA matches it firmly. Expanded clones get a size class; other rows say once, few or many, or leave the size out.

j_gene: TRBJ1-2; d_gene: NA; v_gene: TRBV12-3/TRBV12-4; abundance: many; CDR3aa: ASSFNRDYGYT
j_gene: TRBJ1-5; d_gene: NA; v_gene: TRBV6-5; abundance: few; CDR3aa: ASSYSGQPQH
j_gene: TRBJ2-6; d_gene: NA; v_gene: TRBV4-3; abundance: many; CDR3aa: ASSLHTGANVLT
j_gene: TRBJ2-7; d_gene: NA; v_gene: TRBV7-2; abundance: few; CDR3aa: ASSLQVRGHEQY
j_gene: TRBJ2-1; d_gene: NA; v_gene: TRBV7-2; abundance: few; CDR3aa: ASSTRDGNYNEQF
j_gene: TRBJ2-1; d_gene: NA; v_gene: TRBV14; abundance: NA; CDR3aa: ASSPWGVGEQF
j_gene: TRBJ1-1; d_gene: TRBD1; v_gene: TRBV20-1; abundance: few; CDR3aa: SASTTGGSEAF
j_gene: TRBJ2-2; d_gene: TRBD1; v_gene: TRBV7-3; abundance: few; CDR3aa: ASSLGQGANTGELF
j_gene: TRBJ1-2; d_gene: TRBD1; v_gene: TRBV11-2; abundance: many; CDR3aa: ASSTDRANYGYT
j_gene: TRBJ2-3; d_gene: TRBD2; v_gene: TRBV10-1; abundance: many; CDR3aa: ASSDSGRFTDTQY
j_gene: TRBJ2-7; d_gene: NA; v_gene: TRBV12-3/TRBV12-4; abundance: many; CDR3aa: ASSLGDYQSYEQY
j_gene: TRBJ1-2; d_gene: NA; v_gene: TRBV29-1; abundance: few; CDR3aa: SVASRQVANYGYT
j_gene: TRBJ2-3; d_gene: NA; v_gene: TRBV24-1; abundance: few; CDR3aa: ATSDPRGAADTQY
j_gene: TRBJ1-4; d_gene: NA; v_gene: TRBV5-5; abundance: few; CDR3aa: ASSFRADTPGEKLF
j_gene: TRBJ2-1; d_gene: NA; v_gene: TRBV28; abundance: NA; CDR3aa: ASSPHRNEQF
j_gene: TRBJ2-5; d_gene: NA; v_gene: TRBV20-1; abundance: few; CDR3aa: SAMGTQY
j_gene: TRBJ1-2; d_gene: NA; v_gene: TRBV11-1; abundance: few; CDR3aa: ASSLLQGNVGYT
j_gene: TRBJ1-2; d_gene: NA; v_gene: TRBV5-1; abundance: few; CDR3aa: ASSLGHQNYGYT
j_gene: TRBJ1-2; d_gene: NA; v_gene: TRBV2; abundance: few; CDR3aa: ASSVDGVSNYGYT
j_gene: TRBJ1-5; d_gene: NA; v_gene: TRBV6-6; abundance: few; CDR3aa: ASRNPDEPQH
j_gene: TRBJ2-7; d_gene: NA; v_gene: TRBV30; abundance: NA; CDR3aa: AWSVSGLIYEQY
j_gene: TRBJ2-3; d_gene: NA; v_gene: TRBV24-1; abundance: NA; CDR3aa: ATSVGQGREDTQY
j_gene: TRBJ2-1; d_gene: NA; v_gene: TRBV20-1; abundance: few; CDR3aa: SARGTTNEQF
j_gene: TRBJ2-2; d_gene: NA; v_gene: TRBV7-2; abundance: few; CDR3aa: ASSLDGRNTGELF
j_gene: TRBJ1-1; d_gene: NA; v_gene: TRBV10-3; abundance: many; CDR3aa: AISGQGRTEAF
j_gene: TRBJ1-2; d_gene: NA; v_gene: TRBV7-9; abundance: few; CDR3aa: ASTLWGDQGYT
j_gene: TRBJ2-3; d_gene: NA; v_gene: TRBV12-3/TRBV12-4; abundance: many; CDR3aa: ASSPPITDTQY
j_gene: TRBJ1-5; d_gene: NA; v_gene: TRBV29-1; abundance: NA; CDR3aa: SVETGFNQPQH
j_gene: TRBJ2-3; d_gene: NA; v_gene: TRBV20-1; abundance: few; CDR3aa: SARDQRTHSTDTQY
j_gene: TRBJ2-7; d_gene: TRBD1; v_gene: TRBV7-9; abundance: NA; CDR3aa: ASSEQGAIYYEQY
j_gene: TRBJ2-7; d_gene: NA; v_gene: TRBV30; abundance: few; CDR3aa: AWSGRGASYEQY
j_gene: TRBJ1-2; d_gene: NA; v_gene: TRBV30; abundance: few; CDR3aa: AWTRTRGFNYGYT
j_gene: TRBJ2-3; d_gene: NA; v_gene: TRBV20-1; abundance: NA; CDR3aa: SGEGAGDTQY
j_gene: TRBJ2-1; d_gene: NA; v_gene: TRBV29-1; abundance: NA; CDR3aa: SVVPTGGEQF
j_gene: TRBJ2-3; d_gene: NA; v_gene: TRBV6-4; abundance: few; CDR3aa: ASSGGESTDTQY
j_gene: TRBJ2-3; d_gene: NA; v_gene: TRBV7-9; abundance: NA; CDR3aa: ASSIDTQY
j_gene: TRBJ2-5; d_gene: NA; v_gene: TRBV10-3; abundance: many; CDR3aa: ATGTGETQY